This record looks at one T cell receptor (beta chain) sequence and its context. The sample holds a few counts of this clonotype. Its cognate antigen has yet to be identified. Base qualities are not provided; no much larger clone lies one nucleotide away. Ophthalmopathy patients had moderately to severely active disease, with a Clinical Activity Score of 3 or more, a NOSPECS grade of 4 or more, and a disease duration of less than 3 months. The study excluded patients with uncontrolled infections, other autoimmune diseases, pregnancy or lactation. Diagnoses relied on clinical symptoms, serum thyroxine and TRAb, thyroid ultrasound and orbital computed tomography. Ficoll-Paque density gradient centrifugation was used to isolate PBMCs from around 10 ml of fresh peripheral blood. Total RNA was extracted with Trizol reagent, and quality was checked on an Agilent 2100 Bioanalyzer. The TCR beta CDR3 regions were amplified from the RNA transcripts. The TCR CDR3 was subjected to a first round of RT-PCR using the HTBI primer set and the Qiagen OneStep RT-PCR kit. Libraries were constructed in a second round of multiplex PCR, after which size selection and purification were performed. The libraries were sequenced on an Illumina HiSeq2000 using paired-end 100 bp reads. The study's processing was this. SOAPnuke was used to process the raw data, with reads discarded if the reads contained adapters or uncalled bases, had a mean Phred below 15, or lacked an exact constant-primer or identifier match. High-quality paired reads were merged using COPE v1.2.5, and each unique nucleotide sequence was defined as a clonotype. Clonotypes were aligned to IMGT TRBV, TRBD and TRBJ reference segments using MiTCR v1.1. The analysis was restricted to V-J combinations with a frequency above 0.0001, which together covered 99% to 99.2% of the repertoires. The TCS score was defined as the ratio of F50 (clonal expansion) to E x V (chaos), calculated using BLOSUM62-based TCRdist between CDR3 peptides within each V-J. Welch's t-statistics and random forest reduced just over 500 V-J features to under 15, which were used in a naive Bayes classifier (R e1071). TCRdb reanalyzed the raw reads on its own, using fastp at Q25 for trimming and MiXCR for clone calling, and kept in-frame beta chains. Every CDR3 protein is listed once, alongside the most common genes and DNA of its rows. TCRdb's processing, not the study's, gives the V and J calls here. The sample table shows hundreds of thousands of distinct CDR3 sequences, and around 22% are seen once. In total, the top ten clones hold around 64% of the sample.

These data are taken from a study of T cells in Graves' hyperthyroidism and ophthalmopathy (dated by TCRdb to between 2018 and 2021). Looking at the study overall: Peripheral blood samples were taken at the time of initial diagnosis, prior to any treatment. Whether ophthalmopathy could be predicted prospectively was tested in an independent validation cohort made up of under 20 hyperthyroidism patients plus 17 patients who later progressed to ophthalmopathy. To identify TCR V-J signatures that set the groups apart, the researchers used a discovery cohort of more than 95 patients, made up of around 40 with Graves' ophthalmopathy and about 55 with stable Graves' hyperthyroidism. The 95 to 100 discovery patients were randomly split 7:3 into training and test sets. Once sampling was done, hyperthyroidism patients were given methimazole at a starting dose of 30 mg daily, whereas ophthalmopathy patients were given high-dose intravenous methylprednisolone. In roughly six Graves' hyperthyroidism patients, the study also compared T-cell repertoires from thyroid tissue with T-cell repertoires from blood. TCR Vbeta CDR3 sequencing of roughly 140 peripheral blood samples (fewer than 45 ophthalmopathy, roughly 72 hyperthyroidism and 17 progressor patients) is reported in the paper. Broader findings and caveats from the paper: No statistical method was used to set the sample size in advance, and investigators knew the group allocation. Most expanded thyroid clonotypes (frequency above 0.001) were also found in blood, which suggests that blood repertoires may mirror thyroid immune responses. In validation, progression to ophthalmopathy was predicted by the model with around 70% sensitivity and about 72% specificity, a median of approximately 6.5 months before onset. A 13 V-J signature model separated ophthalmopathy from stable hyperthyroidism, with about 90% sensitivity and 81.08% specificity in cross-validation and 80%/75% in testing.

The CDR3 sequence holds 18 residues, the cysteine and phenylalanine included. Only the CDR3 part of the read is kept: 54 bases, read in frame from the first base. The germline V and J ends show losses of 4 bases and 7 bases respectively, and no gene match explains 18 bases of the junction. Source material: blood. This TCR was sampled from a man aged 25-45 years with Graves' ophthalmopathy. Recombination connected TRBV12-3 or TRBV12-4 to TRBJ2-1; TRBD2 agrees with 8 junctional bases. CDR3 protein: CASSSGMVTAGVLNEQFF. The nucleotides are TGTGCCAGCAGTTCGGGTATGGTGACAGCGGGAGTTTTAAATGAGCAGTTCTTC.